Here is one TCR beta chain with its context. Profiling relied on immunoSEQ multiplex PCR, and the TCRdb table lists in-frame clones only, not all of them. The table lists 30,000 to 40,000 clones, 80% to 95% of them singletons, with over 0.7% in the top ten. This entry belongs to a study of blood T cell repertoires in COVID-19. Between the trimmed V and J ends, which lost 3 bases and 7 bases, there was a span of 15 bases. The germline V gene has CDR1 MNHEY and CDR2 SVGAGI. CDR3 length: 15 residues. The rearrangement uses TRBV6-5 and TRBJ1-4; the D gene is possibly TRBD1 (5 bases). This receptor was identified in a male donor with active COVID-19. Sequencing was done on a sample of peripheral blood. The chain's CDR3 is CASSYTGGLVEKLFF. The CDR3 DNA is TGTGCCAGCAGTTATACGGGGGGGTTAGTTGAAAAACTGTTTTTT.